The rows below give T cell receptor beta chains drawn from one sample of a study of cytomegalovirus exposure and HLA in healthy donors. This table comes from immunoSEQ multiplex PCR, and its TCRdb copy is limited to in-frame clones, with some not included. This sample has about 120,000 clones, with about three fifths found just once. Sequencing input: PBMCs. All receptors derive from a man between 35 and 55 years old in good health and CMV-seropositive. Each CDR3 is given with its conserved first and last residue. Fields, in order: J gene, V gene, D gene, clone size, CDR3 DNA, CDR3 protein. D genes are given only for firm matches. A row's size may be missing; if present it is once, few, many or a size class.

TRBJ2-5,TRBV5-1,TRBD1,-,TGCGCCAGCAACTTGGGCAGGGGGTTCGAGACCCAGTACTTC,CASNLGRGFETQYF
TRBJ2-7,TRBV6-6,TRBD1,-,TGTGCCAGCGGAACGGGACAGGGCCGGGGCGAGCAGTACTTC,CASGTGQGRGEQYF
TRBJ2-5,TRBV2,TRBD1,-,TGTGCCAGCAGTCCGGACAGGGGCCCAGGGGACCAGTACTTC,CASSPDRGPGDQYF
TRBJ2-7,TRBV30,-,few,TGTGCCTGGAGGGCGGGGCAGTCCTACGAGCAGTACTTC,CAWRAGQSYEQYF
TRBJ2-2,TRBV4-1,-,few,TGCGCCAGCAGCTACGAACAGTACACCGGGGAGCTGTTTTTT,CASSYEQYTGELFF
TRBJ1-2,TRBV6-1,-,-,TGTGCCAGCAGTGAAGCGCAGGGGCTGATTAACTATGGCTACACCTTC,CASSEAQGLINYGYTF
TRBJ2-3,TRBV6-1,-,many,TGTGCCAGCACCTCCGGGGGTCCAGATACGCAGTATTTT,CASTSGGPDTQYF
TRBJ2-7,TRBV6-5,TRBD2,few,TGTGCCAGCAGTTATTTCAGCGGGGGATCGTACGAGCAGTACTTC,CASSYFSGGSYEQYF
TRBJ1-2,TRBV20-1,-,-,TGCAGTGCAAGGCCAGGAGGCTACACCTTC,CSARPGGYTF
TRBJ2-7,TRBV11-3,TRBD2,-,TGTGCCAGCAGCCCCGGGGGGGCCATCGCCTACGAGCAGTACTTC,CASSPGGAIAYEQYF
TRBJ2-7,TRBV18,-,once,TGTGCCAGCTCACCTACTCTCGACTCTTCCTACGAGCAGTACTTC,CASSPTLDSSYEQYF
TRBJ1-2,TRBV19,-,once,TGTGCCAGTAGTGCCCTTGAGGGATATGGCTACACCTTC,CASSALEGYGYTF
TRBJ2-5,TRBV5-1,-,few,TGCGCCAGCAGCTTAGGACCCTTAAGGGGGGGAGGCGAGACCCAGTACTTC,CASSLGPLRGGGETQYF
TRBJ2-5,TRBV6-5,-,-,TGTGCCAGCAGTTACTCGGGGCTGGAGACCCAGTACTTC,CASSYSGLETQYF
TRBJ2-3,TRBV6-1,-,-,TGTGCCACCGGATTGGGTCTATTTGGGCCGCAGTATTTT,CATGLGLFGPQYF
TRBJ1-5,TRBV19,-,many,TGTGCCAGTAGTAGTCAGTCGTATAGCAATCAGCCCCAGCATTTT,CASSSQSYSNQPQHF